This TCR beta chain was recorded in a study of blood T cell repertoires in COVID-19. Study-level information: Samples taken during acute and convalescent COVID-19 were collected in the United States, Italy and Spain. The analysed material was cDNA or gDNA that came from T cells, B-cell-depleted T cells, or PBMCs.

In the original processing: Reference gene primer amplification gave nucleated cell count estimates. TCRdb's table, derived via immunoSEQ multiplex PCR, lists solely in-frame clones and lacks some. V, J and clone size were drawn from that table, and D and trimming were deduced from the DNA. The sample lists some 130,000 clones, about nine tenths occurring once. V trimming: 0 bases; J trimming: 3 bases; junction bases outside the gene matches: 8. CDR1 and CDR2 (germline): SNHLY, FYNNEI. The CDR3 totals 18 residues. Followed over time, Seattle patients had been enrolled while infection was active. The chain employs TRBV2 and TRBJ2-1, with TRBD2 matching over 10 bases. Material for sequencing was peripheral blood. The origin of this receptor is a woman aged 70 to 79 with COVID-19, enrolled during active disease. The CDR3 DNA sequence: TGTGCCAGCAGTGAAGCCCCTCTAGCGGGGGCCTACTACAATGAGCAGTTCTTC. It encodes CASSEAPLAGAYYNEQFF.